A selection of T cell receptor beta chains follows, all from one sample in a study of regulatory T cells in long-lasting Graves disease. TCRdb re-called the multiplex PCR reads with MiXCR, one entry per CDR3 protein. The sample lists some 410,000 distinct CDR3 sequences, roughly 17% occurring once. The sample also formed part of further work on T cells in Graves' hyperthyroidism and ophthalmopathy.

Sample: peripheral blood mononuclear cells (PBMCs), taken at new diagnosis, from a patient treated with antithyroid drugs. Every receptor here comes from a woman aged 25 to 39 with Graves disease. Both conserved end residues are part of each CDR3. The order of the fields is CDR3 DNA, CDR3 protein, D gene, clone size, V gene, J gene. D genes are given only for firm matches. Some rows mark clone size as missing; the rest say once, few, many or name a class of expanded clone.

TGTGCTAGCAGCTTTTCCCCCCGGGGAGAGACCCAGTACTTC	CASSFSPRGETQYF	-	-	TRBV7-7	TRBJ2-5
TGTGCCAGTAGACAGCGGGGTAGCGGGAGGAATGAGCAGTTCTTC	CASRQRGSGRNEQFF	TRBD2	few	TRBV19	TRBJ2-1
TGTGCCAGCTCACCAACCGGGCTGGCAAACATTCAGTACTTC	CASSPTGLANIQYF	-	few	TRBV18	TRBJ2-4
TGTGCCAGCAGTGCCCGGGGCCAGGGCTCCCTCTCCTACGAGCAGTACTTC	CASSARGQGSLSYEQYF	-	many	TRBV6-1	TRBJ2-7
TGCAGTGCCCCGGGACTAGGGGGTTTTGGTGAGCAGTTCTTC	CSAPGLGGFGEQFF	TRBD2	many	TRBV20-1	TRBJ2-1
TGTGCCAGCAGCTTAGTACTCAATGAGCAGTTCTTC	CASSLVLNEQFF	-	many	TRBV11-2	TRBJ2-1
TGTGCCACCATAAGACCCGGGGAGCTGTTTTTT	CATIRPGELFF	-	few	TRBV24-1	TRBJ2-2
TGTGCCAGCAGTTTATCCCAGGTACATCCCGGGGAGCTGTTTTTT	CASSLSQVHPGELFF	-	few	TRBV28	TRBJ2-2
TGCGCCAGCAGCTTGGGGAGGGAATCACCCCTCCACTTT	CASSLGRESPLHF	-	many	TRBV5-1	TRBJ1-6
TGTGCCAGCAGTTACTCGACTCGAGTTGGCTACACCTTC	CASSYSTRVGYTF	-	few	TRBV6-5	TRBJ1-2
TGCGCCAGCAGCCAAGAATACAGGCGCCAGCCCCAGCATTTT	CASSQEYRRQPQHF	-	few	TRBV4-1	TRBJ1-5
TGTGCCAGCAGCTCAGCGGGGGACAGGGGGTGCAATTCACCCCTCCACTTT	CASSSAGDRGCNSPLHF	TRBD1	-	TRBV3-1	TRBJ1-6
TGCGCCAGCAGCTCGCCGGAAGAGACCCAGTACTTC	CASSSPEETQYF	-	many	TRBV5-1	TRBJ2-5
TGCGCCAGCAGTGTTAGGGGACAAGAGACCCAGTACTTC	CASSVRGQETQYF	-	few	TRBV10-2	TRBJ2-5
TGTGCCAGTTCTATGGAGCCCCAGGGGGCAGATACGCAGTATTTT	CASSMEPQGADTQYF	TRBD1	-	TRBV19	TRBJ2-3
TGTGCCATCATGGCGGAGACAGTCTACGAGCAGTACTTC	CAIMAETVYEQYF	-	few	TRBV10-3	TRBJ2-7
TGCGCCAGCAGCCGTAAATGGGGGGCCGAGATGAACACTGAAGCTTTCTTT	CASSRKWGAEMNTEAFF	-	many	TRBV5-1	TRBJ1-1
TGCAGTGCTAGTACGGTAACGAGCGACGAGCAGTACTTC	CSASTVTSDEQYF	-	many	TRBV20-1	TRBJ2-7